The 8 T cell receptor beta chains given below trace back to one sample, sequenced in a study of identical twins. Via MiXCR, TCRdb re-called the 5' RACE reads, giving one row per CDR3 protein. The table shows under 900,000 distinct CDR3 sequences, with over 9% occurring only once. These data also formed part of another study, on yellow fever vaccine responses in identical twins.

Sequencing used PBMCs. These receptors were obtained from a woman under 30 in good health.

In this sample, this clonotype turned up many times. The rearrangement joins TRBV20-1 to TRBJ2-7, with 8 bases that match TRBD2. The V segment lost 3 bases and the J segment 2 bases; nucleotides outside the gene matches: 9. Germline CDR1 and CDR2: DFQATT and SNEGSKA (reference sequence). The CDR3 is 15 amino acids. The CDR3 bases are TGCAGTGCTAGGTCTAGCGGGTTGGCCCCCTACGAGCAGTACTTC. This encodes CSARSSGLAPYEQYF.

This clonotype was counted ten times or more. V is TRBV12-3 or TRBV12-4 and J is TRBJ1-5; 7 bases are shared with TRBD1. There are 13 residues in the CDR3. J was trimmed by 7 bases and V by 3 bases; bases with no gene match: 3. The CDR3 DNA reads as TGTGCCAGCAGTTTGCGGACAGGCCAGCCCCAGCATTTT. This sequence encodes CASSLRTGQPQHF.

The V call is TRBV11-3, the J call TRBJ2-1, with 11 bases matching TRBD2. The CDR3 runs 17 residues. Unmatched junction bases numbered 12, after V lost 8 bases and J lost 3 bases. Germline loops: CDR1 SGHNT, CDR2 YENEEA. CDR3 coding DNA: TGTGCCAGCGCGGGACTAGCGGCCCCCTCCGGCTACAATGAGCAGTTCTTC. Translation: CASAGLAAPSGYNEQFF.

This clonotype has just a few counts. V is TRBV6-1 and J is TRBJ2-1, with D hard to call. The CDR3 extends over 15 amino acids. Per germline, CDR1 MNHNS and CDR2 SASEGT. V lost 8 bases and J 2 bases, leaving 16 bases between the germline ends. The CDR3 is CASVKAYIAYNEQFF. In DNA, the CDR3 is TGTGCCAGCGTGAAGGCGTATATTGCCTACAATGAGCAGTTCTTC.

The chain has TRBV19 and TRBJ2-1; unclear D gene. The CDR3 is made up of 15 amino acids. Trimming took off 3 bases at V and 8 bases at J, with 17 bases between the two ends. The germline CDR1 and CDR2 sequences are LNHDA and SQIVND (reference sequence). The CDR3 nucleotides are TGTGCCAGTAGTATGGGCGAGGCCCGTCGGGATGAGCAGTTCTTC. Protein product: CASSMGEARRDEQFF.

This clonotype came up a few times. J is TRBJ1-2 and V is TRBV27; TRBD1 agrees at 7 bases. This CDR3 has 13 residues. Trimming took 5 bases from V and 11 from J; bases not matched to a gene: 11. The germline gives CDR1 MNHEY, CDR2 SMNVEV (reference sequence). The CDR3 loop reads CASSEWGTDVYTF. CDR3 bases: TGTGCCAGCAGTGAATGGGGGACAGACGTGTACACCTTC.

This clonotype was counted only a few times. V usage is TRBV11-2 and J usage is TRBJ2-3, with 13 bases aligning to TRBD2. Germline V CDR1 and CDR2: SGHAT, FQNNGV. Trimming at V came to 1 base and at J to 2 bases, leaving 9 bases not matched to a gene. This CDR3 is built from 19 residues. CDR3 sequence (DNA): TGTGCCAGCAGCTTAGGAACCCAACTAGCGGGAGGGTACACAGATACGCAGTATTTT. This translates into CASSLGTQLAGGYTDTQYF. Together with reference TRBV11-2 and TRBJ2-3, the CDR3 gives the full variable domain: EAGVAQSPRYKIIEKRQSVAFWCNPISGHATLYWYQQILGQGPKLLIQFQNNGVVDDSQLPKDRFSAERLKGVDSTLKIQPAKLEDSAVYLCASSLGTQLAGGYTDTQYFGPGTRLTVL.

This clonotype was seen a handful of times. The V gene is TRBV2, the J gene TRBJ2-7; no clear D gene. The CDR3 runs to 14 residues. Germline CDR1 reads SNHLY; CDR2 reads FYNNEI. The V end lost 7 bases, the J end lost 0 bases, and 13 bases lay between the germline ends. The CDR3 region is CASMELRSSYEQYF. CDR3 bases: TGTGCCAGCATGGAGCTTAGGAGCTCCTACGAGCAGTACTTC.